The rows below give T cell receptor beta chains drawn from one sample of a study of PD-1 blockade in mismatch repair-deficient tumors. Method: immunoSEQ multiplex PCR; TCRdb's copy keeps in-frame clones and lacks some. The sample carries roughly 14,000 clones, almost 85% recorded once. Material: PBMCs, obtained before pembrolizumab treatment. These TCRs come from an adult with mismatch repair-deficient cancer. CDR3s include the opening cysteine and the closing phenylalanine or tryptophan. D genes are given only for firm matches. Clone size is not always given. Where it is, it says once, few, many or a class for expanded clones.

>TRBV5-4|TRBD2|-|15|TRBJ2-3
TGTGCCAGCTCACTTAGCGGGAGAGGGTCAGATACGCAGTATTTT
CASSLSGRGSDTQYF
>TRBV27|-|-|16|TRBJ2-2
TGTGCCAGTCCTCGATCGGAACAGACAGACACCGGGGAGCTGTTTTTT
CASPRSEQTDTGELFF
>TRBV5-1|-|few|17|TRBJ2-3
TGCGCCAGCAGCCTTCCCCAGTGGACAGACACCACAGATACGCAGTATTTT
CASSLPQWTDTTDTQYF
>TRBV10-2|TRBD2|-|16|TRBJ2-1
TGCGCCAGCAGGGCAGGAGCGGGAGGGCCGGGTAATGAGCAGTTCTTC
CASRAGAGGPGNEQFF
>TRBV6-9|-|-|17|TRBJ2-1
TGTGCCAGCAGTTATCCCCAGCCGGGAGTGGGCTACAATGAGCAGTTCTTC
CASSYPQPGVGYNEQFF
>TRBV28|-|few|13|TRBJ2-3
TGTGCCAGCAGTTTTGTACTCACAGATACGCAGTATTTT
CASSFVLTDTQYF
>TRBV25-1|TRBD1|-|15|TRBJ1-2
TGTGCCAGCAGTCCCTGGGGACAGAACCTTCGGGGCTACACCTTC
CASSPWGQNLRGYTF
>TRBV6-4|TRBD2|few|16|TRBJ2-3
TGTGCCAGCAGTGACTCCGGGACTAGCGGGACAGATACGCAGTATTTT
CASSDSGTSGTDTQYF
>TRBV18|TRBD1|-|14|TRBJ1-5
TGTGCCAGCTCACGGACAGGGAGCAATCAGCCCCAGCATTTT
CASSRTGSNQPQHF
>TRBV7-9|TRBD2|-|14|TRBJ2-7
TGTGCCAGCAGCTTGACTAGCGGGAGATACGAGCAGTACTTC
CASSLTSGRYEQYF
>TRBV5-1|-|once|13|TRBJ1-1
TGCGCCAGCAGCTTTACAGCGAACACTGAAGCTTTCTTT
CASSFTANTEAFF
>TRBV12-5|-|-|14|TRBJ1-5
TGTGCTAGTGGTTTTTGGACGAATGATCAGCCCCAGCATTTT
CASGFWTNDQPQHF
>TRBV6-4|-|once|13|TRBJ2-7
TGTGCCAGCACTAGGTCGAGGGACTACGAGCAGTACTTC
CASTRSRDYEQYF
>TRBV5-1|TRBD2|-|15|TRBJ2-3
TGCGCCAGCAGCCCGAATGGCGGGAGTGTCGATACGCAGTATTTT
CASSPNGGSVDTQYF
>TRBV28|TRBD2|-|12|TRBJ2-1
TGTGCCAGCAGGCGGGGGTGGAATGAGCAGTTCTTC
CASRRGWNEQFF
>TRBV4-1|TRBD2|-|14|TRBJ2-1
TGCGCCAGCCGGGCAGCGGGAGGGCCCAATGAGCAGTTCTTC
CASRAAGGPNEQFF
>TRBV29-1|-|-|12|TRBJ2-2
TGCAGCGTTCCCAGGTCCACCGGGGAGCTGTTTTTT
CSVPRSTGELFF
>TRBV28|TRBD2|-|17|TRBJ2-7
TGTGCCAGCAGCTTCCAGGTGGTTACTAGCGGGATCTACGAGCAGTACTTC
CASSFQVVTSGIYEQYF
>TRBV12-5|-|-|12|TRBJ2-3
TGTGCTAGTGCCGAGAACCAGCGTACGCAGTATTTT
CASAENQRTQYF
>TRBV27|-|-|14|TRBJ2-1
TGTGCCAGCTCCCGTGTTGGAGGTAAAACTGAGCAGTTCTTC
CASSRVGGKTEQFF
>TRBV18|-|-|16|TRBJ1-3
TGTGCCAGCTCACCAGGGCGCGAGTGCTCTGGAAACACCATATATTTT
CASSPGRECSGNTIYF
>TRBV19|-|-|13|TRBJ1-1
TGTGCCAGTAGTATGCCAGCGAACACTGAAGCTTTCTTT
CASSMPANTEAFF
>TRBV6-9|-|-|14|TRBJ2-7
TGTGCCAGCAGTGAAGACGGATCCGTTTACGAGCAGTACTTC
CASSEDGSVYEQYF
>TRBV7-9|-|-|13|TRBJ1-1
TGTGCCAGCAGCTTAGGGTGGTGGGCTGAAGCTTTCTTT
CASSLGWWAEAFF
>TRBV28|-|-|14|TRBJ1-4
TGTGCCAGCAGCCGGAGGACAGATAATGAAAAACTGTTTTTT
CASSRRTDNEKLFF
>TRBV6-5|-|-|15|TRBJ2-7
TGTGCCAGCAGTCGGGACTGGAGCGCTCGCATCGACAGGTACTTC
CASSRDWSARIDRYF
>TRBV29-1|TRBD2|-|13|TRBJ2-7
TGCAGCGTTGTCCGGTGGCGGGAGGGGTGGCAGTACTTC
CSVVRWREGWQYF
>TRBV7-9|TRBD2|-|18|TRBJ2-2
TGTGCCAGCAGCCCCCCCCTCCGGCTAGCGGTAAACACCGGGGAGCTGTTTTTT
CASSPPLRLAVNTGELFF
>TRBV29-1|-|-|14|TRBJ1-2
TGCAGCGTTGAGGAAAGACAGAATAACTATGGCTACACCTTC
CSVEERQNNYGYTF
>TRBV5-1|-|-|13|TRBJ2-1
TGCGCCAGCACCCCCCAGGGAGCGAATGAGCAGTTCTTC
CASTPQGANEQFF
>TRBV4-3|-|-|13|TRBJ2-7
TGCGCCAGCAGCCAATTCCGCTGGGACGAGCAGTACTTC
CASSQFRWDEQYF
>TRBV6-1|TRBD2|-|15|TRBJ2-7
TGTGCCATGGCTACGGGACTAGCGGAAACCTACGAGCAGTACTTC
CAMATGLAETYEQYF
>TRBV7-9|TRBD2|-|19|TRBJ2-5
TGTGCCAGCAGCTTATGGTATAGTAGCGGGAGGGCCTCTTGGGAGACCCAGTACTTC
CASSLWYSSGRASWETQYF
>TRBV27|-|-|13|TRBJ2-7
TGTGCCAGCAGGGACGGTGGCTCCTACGAGCAGTACTTC
CASRDGGSYEQYF
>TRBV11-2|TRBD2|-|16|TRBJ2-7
TGTGCCAGCAGCTTGATGACCGGGACTACCTCCTACGAGCAGTACTTC
CASSLMTGTTSYEQYF
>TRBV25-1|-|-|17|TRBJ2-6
TGTGCCAGCAGTCCCACGACAGGTAGCTCTGGGGCCAACGTCCTGACTTTC
CASSPTTGSSGANVLTF
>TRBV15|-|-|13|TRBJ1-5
TGTGCCACCAGCCGAACCGCGAATCAGCCCCAGCATTTT
CATSRTANQPQHF
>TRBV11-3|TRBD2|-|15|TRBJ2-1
TGTGCCAGCAGCTTAGATAGCGGGACCTACAATGAGCAGTTCTTC
CASSLDSGTYNEQFF
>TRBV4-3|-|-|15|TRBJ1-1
TGCGCCAGCAGCCGTCAAACAGGGTTGAGGACTGAAGCTTTCTTT
CASSRQTGLRTEAFF
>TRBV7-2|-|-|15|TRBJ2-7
TGTGCCAGCACCGTCCGCCCCAGCAAGCTCTACGAGCAGTACTTC
CASTVRPSKLYEQYF
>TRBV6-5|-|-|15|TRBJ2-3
TGTGCCAGCAGTATTGGGACCGCCGGTGGAGATACGCAGTATTTT
CASSIGTAGGDTQYF
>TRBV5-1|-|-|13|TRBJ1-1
TGCGCCAGCAGCTTGGGGACGAACACTGAAGCTTTCTTT
CASSLGTNTEAFF
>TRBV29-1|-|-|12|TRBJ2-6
TGCAGCGTTGTTTCTGGGGCCAACGTCCTGACTTTC
CSVVSGANVLTF
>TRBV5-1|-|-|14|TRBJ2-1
TGCGCCAGCAGCTTGGAGATCTATGGGGATGAGCAGTTCTTC
CASSLEIYGDEQFF
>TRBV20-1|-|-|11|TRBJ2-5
TGCAGTGCTAGTCCCAAAGAGACCCAGTACTTC
CSASPKETQYF
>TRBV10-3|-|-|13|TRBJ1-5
TGTGCCATCAGGGGGGGAGGAGATCAGCCCCAGCATTTT
CAIRGGGDQPQHF
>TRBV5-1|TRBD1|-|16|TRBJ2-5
TGCGCCAGCAGCTCTGGGGACCCGACAGGGGTTGTTACCCAGTACTTC
CASSSGDPTGVVTQYF
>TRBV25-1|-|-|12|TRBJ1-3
TGTGCCAGCAGTGAACAGGGAAACACCATATATTTT
CASSEQGNTIYF
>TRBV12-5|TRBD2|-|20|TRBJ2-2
TGTGCTAGTGGTTTGGTCCCTGGGGGACTAGCGGGATCTTACACCGGGGAGCTGTTTTTT
CASGLVPGGLAGSYTGELFF
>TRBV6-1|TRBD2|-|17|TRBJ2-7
TGTGCCAGCAGTGAGGGGGCCAGCGGGAGGGCCTTAGGCGAGCAGTACTTC
CASSEGASGRALGEQYF
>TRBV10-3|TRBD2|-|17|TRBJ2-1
TGTGCCATCAGTGATGTACCCCCCGCGGGAGTAAGCAATGAGCAGTTCTTC
CAISDVPPAGVSNEQFF
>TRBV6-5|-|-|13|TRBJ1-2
TGTGCCAGCAGTTACGGCAGGGGAAATGGCTACACCTTC
CASSYGRGNGYTF
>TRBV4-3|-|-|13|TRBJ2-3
TGCGCCAGCAGCGACAGAGTAGCAGATACGCAGTATTTT
CASSDRVADTQYF
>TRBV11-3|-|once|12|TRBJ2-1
TGTGCCAGCAGCTTAGGACATAATGAGCAGTTCTTC
CASSLGHNEQFF
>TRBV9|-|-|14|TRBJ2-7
TGTGCCAGCAATGAGGGGATGGGCCCCTACGAGCAGTACTTC
CASNEGMGPYEQYF